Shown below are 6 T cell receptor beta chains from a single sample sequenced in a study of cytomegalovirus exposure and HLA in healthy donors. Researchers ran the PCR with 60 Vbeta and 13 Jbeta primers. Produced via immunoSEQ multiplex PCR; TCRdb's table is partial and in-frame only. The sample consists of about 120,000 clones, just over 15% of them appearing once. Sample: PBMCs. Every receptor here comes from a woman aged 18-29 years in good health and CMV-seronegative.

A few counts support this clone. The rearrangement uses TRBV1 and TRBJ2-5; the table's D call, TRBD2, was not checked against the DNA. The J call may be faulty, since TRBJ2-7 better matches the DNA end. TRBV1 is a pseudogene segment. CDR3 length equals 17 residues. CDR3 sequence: CTSSLRLAGATSYEQYF. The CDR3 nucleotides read TGCACCAGCAGCCTTCGACTAGCGGGAGCAACCTCCTACGAGCAGTACTTC.

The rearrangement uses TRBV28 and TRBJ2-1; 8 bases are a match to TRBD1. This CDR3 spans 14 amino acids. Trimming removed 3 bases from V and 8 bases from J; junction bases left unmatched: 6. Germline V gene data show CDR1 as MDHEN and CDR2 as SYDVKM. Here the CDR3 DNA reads TGTGCCAGCAGTTTGGCAGGGGGCTGGGATGAGCAGTTCTTC. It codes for CASSLAGGWDEQFF.

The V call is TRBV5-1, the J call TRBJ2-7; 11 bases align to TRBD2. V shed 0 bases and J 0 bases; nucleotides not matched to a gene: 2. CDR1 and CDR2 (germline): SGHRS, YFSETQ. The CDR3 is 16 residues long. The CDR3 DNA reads TGCGCCAGCAGCTTGGATGGACTAGCGGGCTCCTACGAGCAGTACTTC. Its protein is CASSLDGLAGSYEQYF. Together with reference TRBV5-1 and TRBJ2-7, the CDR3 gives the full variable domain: KAGVTQTPRYLIKTRGQQVTLSCSPISGHRSVSWYQQTPGQGLQFLFEYFSETQRNKGNFPGRFSGRQFSNSRSEMNVSTLELGDSALYLCASSLDGLAGSYEQYFGPGTRLTVT.

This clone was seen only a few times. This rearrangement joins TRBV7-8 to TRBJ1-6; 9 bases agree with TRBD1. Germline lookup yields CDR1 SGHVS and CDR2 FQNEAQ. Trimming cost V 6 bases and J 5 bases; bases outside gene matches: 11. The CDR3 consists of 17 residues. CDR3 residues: CASRALTGGVDNSPLHF. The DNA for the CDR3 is TGTGCCAGCAGGGCACTCACAGGGGGCGTAGATAATTCACCCCTCCACTTT.

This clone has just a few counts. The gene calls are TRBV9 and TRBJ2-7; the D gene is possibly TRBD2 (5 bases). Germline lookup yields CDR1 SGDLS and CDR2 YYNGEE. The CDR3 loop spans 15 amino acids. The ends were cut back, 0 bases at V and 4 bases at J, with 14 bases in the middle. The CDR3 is CASSVAVGDQYEQYF. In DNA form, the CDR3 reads TGTGCCAGCAGCGTAGCTGTCGGGGATCAGTACGAGCAGTACTTC.

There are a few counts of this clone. CDR3 protein: CASMTGNTEAFF. DNA of the CDR3: TGTGCCAGCATGACAGGGAACACTGAAGCTTTCTTT. The genes are TRBV25-1 and TRBJ1-1, with TRBD1 as a possible D gene (6 bases). The CDR3 has 12 residues. Between the trimmed V and J ends, which lost 7 bases and 1 base, there was a span of 7 bases. The germline V gene has CDR1 MGHDK and CDR2 SYGVNS.